This passage covers 5 T cell receptor beta chains from one sample sequenced in a study of blood T cells in healthy people across ages. The authors ran a second PCR of 7 to 11 cycles using a sample-barcoded 5' primer and a J-beta primer mix. TCRdb re-called the 5' RACE reads through MiXCR, storing one row per CDR3 protein. Among roughly 1,100,000 distinct CDR3 sequences listed, approximately 25% were seen once. This sample was also put to use in a study of T cells of mothers and their children.

The source material was blood. The receptors were gathered from a girl aged 2 to 9 in good health.

This clonotype showed up many times. The chain combines TRBV9 with TRBJ2-3, with 7 bases identical to TRBD2. The CDR3 totals 15 residues. The ends lost 6 bases at V and 2 bases at J; junction bases unmatched: 9. The germline V gene encodes CDR1 SGDLS and CDR2 YYNGEE. The DNA for the CDR3 is TGTGCCAGCACCTCGGGACTAACGCTCACAGATACGCAGTATTTT. Protein sequence: CASTSGLTLTDTQYF.

This clonotype came up a few times. V is TRBV12-3 or TRBV12-4 and J is TRBJ2-1; possible D gene TRBD2, 6 bases. Trimming took 6 bases from V and 7 from J, leaving 16 bases between them. This CDR3 is 14 amino acids long. CDR3 region: CASRGEEGRNEQFF. The CDR3 DNA reads TGTGCCAGCAGGGGGGAGGAGGGCCGAAATGAGCAGTTCTTC.

This chain links TRBV9 with TRBJ2-3; possible D gene TRBD2, 5 bases. Germline CDR1 is SGDLS and CDR2 is YYNGEE. CDR3 size: 14 residues. V was shortened by 0 bases and J by 2 bases, with 7 bases between the two germline ends. CDR3 region: CASSVGAATDTQYF. CDR3 bases: TGTGCCAGCAGCGTAGGAGCGGCCACAGATACGCAGTATTTT.

This sequence joins TRBV2 and TRBJ1-1; D remains unclear. The length of the CDR3 is 14 residues. The V end lost 3 bases, the J end lost 1 base, and 9 bases lay between the germline ends. Germline V gene sequence: CDR1 SNHLY, CDR2 FYNNEI. CDR3 residues: CASSEGWGNTEAFF. The CDR3 nucleotides are TGTGCCAGCAGTGAGGGATGGGGGAACACTGAAGCTTTCTTT.

V gene TRBV12-3 or TRBV12-4 combines with J gene TRBJ1-5; perhaps TRBD1 as D (6 bases). The V and J ends lost 2 bases and 5 bases respectively, with 10 bases between them. The CDR3 runs 14 residues. CDR3 region: CASSLQGSYQPQHF. The DNA for the CDR3 is TGTGCCAGCAGTTTACAGGGGTCCTATCAGCCCCAGCATTTT.